What follows are 8 T cell receptor beta chains derived from one specimen sequenced in a study of CD8 T cells in ankylosing spondylitis. General study points: Seemingly distinctive of ankylosing spondylitis blood was a TCR beta motif formed by eight highly homologous variants.

MiXCR, applied by TCRdb to the 5' RACE reads, yields one record per CDR3 protein. The sample has approximately 540,000 distinct CDR3 sequences, over 9.5% seen once. Their antigen targets remain unknown. Sequencing used blood, either unsorted or a sorted T cell fraction (not recorded which). The source is a male donor with ankylosing spondylitis.

The chain is built from TRBV5-6 and TRBJ2-5; TRBD1 aligns across 8 bases. Per germline, CDR1 SGHDT and CDR2 YYEEEE. V was pared by 1 base and J by 6 bases, with 11 bases of the junction left unmatched. There are 16 residues in the CDR3. In DNA form, the CDR3 reads TGTGCCAGCAGCTTGCTCGGACAGGGACGGGGGAAGACCCAGTACTTC. It yields the protein CASSLLGQGRGKTQYF.

A word on this clonotype: A much larger clone sits a single nucleotide away, making a read error possible. V usage is TRBV27 and J usage is TRBJ1-5, with 10 bases matching TRBD1. V lost 3 bases, J lost 6 bases, and 2 bases stayed unmatched. CDR1 and CDR2 from the germline V gene are MNHEY and SMNVEV (reference sequence). This CDR3 comprises 14 residues. Here the CDR3 reads CASSLTGGSQPQHF. The DNA of the CDR3 is TGTGCCAGCAGTTTGACAGGGGGCAGTCAGCCCCAGCATTTT.

Only a few counts were recorded for this clonotype. The V and J genes are TRBV4-1 and TRBJ2-1; D gene ambiguous. Germline loops: CDR1 MGHRA, CDR2 YSYEKL. CDR3 size: 15 residues. The V end was cut by 1 base, the J end by 2 bases, with 9 bases between. The CDR3 DNA reads as TGCGCCAGCAGCCAAGTCAGACGAGCCTACAATGAGCAGTTCTTC. Translation gives CASSQVRRAYNEQFF.

V gene TRBV3-1 combines with J gene TRBJ2-7; either TRBD1 or TRBD2 may supply D (5 bases each). Trimming took 4 bases from V and 0 from J, leaving 16 bases between them. The CDR3 loop spans 16 amino acids. Germline-derived CDR1 and CDR2 are LGHDT and YNNKEL (reference sequence). CDR3 protein: CASSRTWGSSSYEQYF. CDR3 nucleotides: TGTGCCAGCAGCCGTACTTGGGGGTCGAGCTCCTACGAGCAGTACTTC.

The chain joins TRBV9 to TRBJ2-1, with 7 bases that match TRBD1. Looked up from germline, CDR1 is SGDLS and CDR2 is YYNGEE. This CDR3 is 16 amino acids long. With 0 bases clipped from V and 1 base from J, the junction kept 4 bases outside the gene matches. The CDR3 nucleotides are TGTGCCAGCAGCGTAGCGAGCAGGGGGTCCTACAATGAGCAGTTCTTC. Translation: CASSVASRGSYNEQFF.

This clonotype was seen ten or more times. The genes are TRBV11-1 and TRBJ2-1; 11 bases align to TRBD2. The ends lost 6 bases at V and 2 bases at J; junction bases unmatched: 3. From germline, CDR1 is SGHAT and CDR2 FQDESV (reference sequence). The CDR3 runs to 15 residues. This CDR3 reads CASSWGLAAYNEQFF. Written as DNA, the CDR3 is TGTGCCAGCAGTTGGGGACTAGCGGCCTACAATGAGCAGTTCTTC.

This clonotype has just a few counts. V and J are TRBV20-1 and TRBJ2-3, with no clear D. V shed 7 bases and J shed 1 base, with 15 bases lying between them. Germline CDR1 is DFQATT and CDR2 is SNEGSKA (reference sequence). The CDR3 totals 14 residues. The CDR3 is CSGYSWRRTDTQYF. The CDR3 bases are TGCAGTGGGTACAGTTGGCGCCGCACAGATACGCAGTATTTT.

Many counts were recorded for this clonotype. The chain has TRBV12-3 or TRBV12-4 and TRBJ1-5; 9 positions match TRBD1. CDR3 length: 15 amino acids. With 6 bases clipped from V and 2 bases from J, the junction kept 5 bases outside the gene matches. The chain's CDR3 is CASSPGQGGNQPQHF. CDR3 nucleotide sequence: TGTGCCAGCAGCCCGGGACAGGGAGGCAATCAGCCCCAGCATTTT.